These T cell receptor beta chains were read from a single sample in a study of cytomegalovirus exposure and HLA in healthy donors. The repertoire was sequenced with immunoSEQ multiplex PCR; TCRdb's copy has only in-frame clones and lacks some. Found here are about 120,000 clones, roughly 17% of them singletons; the top ten hold roughly 3%. The specimen was PBMCs. The receptors shown here come from a female donor in good health and CMV-seropositive. The CDR3 runs from the conserved cysteine through the conserved F or W. Each record gives: J gene, D gene, CDR3 length, clone size, V gene, CDR3 protein, CDR3 DNA. D genes are given only for firm matches. A clone size is listed for some rows: how often the clone was seen (once, few, many), or a class if it is expanded.

J gene: TRBJ2-2; D gene: TRBD1; CDR3 length: 18; clone size: few; V gene: TRBV4-3; CDR3 protein: CASSQARLWTGNTGELFF; CDR3 DNA: TGCGCCAGCAGCCAAGCGAGATTATGGACAGGGAACACCGGGGAGCTGTTTTTT
J gene: TRBJ2-5; D gene: TRBD1; CDR3 length: 15; clone size: NA; V gene: TRBV19; CDR3 protein: CARMGDRVRWETQYF; CDR3 DNA: TGTGCCAGGATGGGGGACAGGGTAAGATGGGAGACCCAGTACTTC
J gene: TRBJ1-5; D gene: TRBD1; CDR3 length: 15; clone size: few; V gene: TRBV29-1; CDR3 protein: CTGLIQGWEDQPQHF; CDR3 DNA: TGCACCGGATTAATACAGGGGTGGGAGGATCAGCCCCAGCATTTT
J gene: TRBJ2-3; D gene: NA; CDR3 length: 13; clone size: few; V gene: TRBV5-1; CDR3 protein: CASSPTGADTQYF; CDR3 DNA: TGCGCCAGCAGCCCTACGGGGGCAGATACGCAGTATTTT
J gene: TRBJ2-7; D gene: TRBD1; CDR3 length: 14; clone size: NA; V gene: TRBV27; CDR3 protein: CASSSTGGDYEQYF; CDR3 DNA: TGTGCCAGCAGTTCGACAGGGGGCGATTACGAGCAGTACTTC
J gene: TRBJ1-2; D gene: TRBD1; CDR3 length: 15; clone size: NA; V gene: TRBV28; CDR3 protein: CASRVPDRVGYGYTF; CDR3 DNA: TGTGCCAGCAGGGTTCCTGACAGGGTCGGCTATGGCTACACCTTC
J gene: TRBJ2-4; D gene: TRBD1; CDR3 length: 17; clone size: NA; V gene: TRBV5-1; CDR3 protein: CASSLGQGVKEGRIQYF; CDR3 DNA: TGCGCCAGCAGCTTGGGTCAGGGGGTGAAAGAGGGGCGGATTCAGTACTTC
J gene: TRBJ1-2; D gene: NA; CDR3 length: 15; clone size: NA; V gene: TRBV18; CDR3 protein: CASSPLDGLNYGYTF; CDR3 DNA: TGTGCCAGCTCACCACTTGACGGACTTAACTATGGCTACACCTTC
J gene: TRBJ2-7; D gene: NA; CDR3 length: 15; clone size: few; V gene: TRBV6-5; CDR3 protein: CASRPALLTPYEQYF; CDR3 DNA: TGTGCCAGCAGGCCAGCCCTACTAACACCCTACGAGCAGTACTTC
J gene: TRBJ1-1; D gene: TRBD1; CDR3 length: 14; clone size: NA; V gene: TRBV28; CDR3 protein: CASSAGQGTTEAFF; CDR3 DNA: TGTGCCAGCAGTGCCGGACAGGGGACCACTGAAGCTTTCTTT
J gene: TRBJ2-4; D gene: TRBD2; CDR3 length: 15; clone size: NA; V gene: TRBV28; CDR3 protein: CASSLRGLAKNIQYF; CDR3 DNA: TGTGCCAGCAGTTTGCGGGGGTTAGCCAAAAACATTCAGTACTTC
J gene: TRBJ2-7; D gene: TRBD1; CDR3 length: 15; clone size: NA; V gene: TRBV19; CDR3 protein: CATSFSGQGSYEQYF; CDR3 DNA: TGTGCCACCTCATTCTCGGGACAGGGGAGTTACGAGCAGTACTTC
J gene: TRBJ1-2; D gene: TRBD1; CDR3 length: 17; clone size: NA; V gene: TRBV14; CDR3 protein: CASSPRDRGRTNYGYTF; CDR3 DNA: TGTGCCAGCAGCCCCCGGGACAGGGGAAGGACAAACTATGGCTACACCTTC
J gene: TRBJ2-5; D gene: NA; CDR3 length: 13; clone size: few; V gene: TRBV4-1; CDR3 protein: CASKGPGEKTQYF; CDR3 DNA: TGCGCCAGCAAGGGTCCGGGGGAAAAGACCCAGTACTTC
J gene: TRBJ1-4; D gene: NA; CDR3 length: 16; clone size: NA; V gene: TRBV6-5; CDR3 protein: CASSYYRPGLGEKLFF; CDR3 DNA: TGTGCCAGCAGTTACTACCGACCGGGACTTGGTGAAAAACTGTTTTTT
J gene: TRBJ2-1; D gene: NA; CDR3 length: 13; clone size: NA; V gene: TRBV9; CDR3 protein: CASSYGTYNEQFF; CDR3 DNA: TGTGCCAGCAGCTACGGGACTTACAATGAGCAGTTCTTC
J gene: TRBJ1-2; D gene: NA; CDR3 length: 12; clone size: NA; V gene: TRBV9; CDR3 protein: CASFREAYGYTF; CDR3 DNA: TGTGCCAGTTTCCGGGAAGCCTATGGCTACACCTTC
J gene: TRBJ2-1; D gene: TRBD1; CDR3 length: 14; clone size: few; V gene: TRBV6-1; CDR3 protein: CASSNDRGPNEQFF; CDR3 DNA: TGTGCCAGCAGCAACGACAGGGGCCCTAATGAGCAGTTCTTC
J gene: TRBJ1-2; D gene: NA; CDR3 length: 12; clone size: NA; V gene: TRBV7-9; CDR3 protein: CASTAGLDGYTF; CDR3 DNA: TGTGCCAGCACAGCAGGTCTTGATGGCTACACCTTC
J gene: TRBJ2-1; D gene: NA; CDR3 length: 13; clone size: NA; V gene: TRBV19; CDR3 protein: CASGTAGYNEQFF; CDR3 DNA: TGTGCCAGTGGGACAGCGGGCTACAATGAGCAGTTCTTC
J gene: TRBJ2-1; D gene: TRBD2; CDR3 length: 18; clone size: NA; V gene: TRBV25-1; CDR3 protein: CASSAGKSGRAPYNEQFF; CDR3 DNA: TGTGCCAGCAGTGCAGGAAAGAGCGGGAGGGCCCCCTACAATGAGCAGTTCTTC
J gene: TRBJ2-1; D gene: TRBD2; CDR3 length: 14; clone size: NA; V gene: TRBV12-5; CDR3 protein: CASGDGRANYEQFF; CDR3 DNA: TGTGCTAGTGGTGACGGGAGGGCCAACTATGAGCAGTTCTTC
J gene: TRBJ2-6; D gene: NA; CDR3 length: 15; clone size: NA; V gene: TRBV4-3; CDR3 protein: CASSQPGPGANVLTF; CDR3 DNA: TGCGCCAGCAGCCAGCCAGGGCCTGGGGCCAACGTCCTGACTTTC
J gene: TRBJ2-1; D gene: TRBD1; CDR3 length: 16; clone size: NA; V gene: TRBV2; CDR3 protein: CASKTPKGQTYNEQFF; CDR3 DNA: TGTGCCAGCAAAACGCCAAAGGGACAGACCTACAATGAGCAGTTCTTC
J gene: TRBJ2-7; D gene: NA; CDR3 length: 12; clone size: NA; V gene: TRBV6-6; CDR3 protein: CASSPQNYEQYF; CDR3 DNA: TGTGCCAGCAGTCCCCAGAACTACGAGCAGTACTTC
J gene: TRBJ2-7; D gene: NA; CDR3 length: 14; clone size: few; V gene: TRBV4-2; CDR3 protein: CASSREGVGYEQYF; CDR3 DNA: TGTGCCAGCAGCCGAGAGGGAGTGGGCTACGAGCAGTACTTC
J gene: TRBJ1-4; D gene: TRBD1; CDR3 length: 15; clone size: NA; V gene: TRBV6-5; CDR3 protein: CASSSTGQGNEKLFF; CDR3 DNA: TGTGCCAGCAGTTCCACGGGACAGGGGAATGAAAAACTGTTTTTT
J gene: TRBJ1-1; D gene: TRBD1; CDR3 length: 12; clone size: NA; V gene: TRBV6-6; CDR3 protein: CASSQGGTEAFF; CDR3 DNA: TGTGCCAGCTCCCAGGGGGGCACTGAAGCTTTCTTT
J gene: TRBJ2-5; D gene: TRBD2; CDR3 length: 17; clone size: NA; V gene: TRBV9; CDR3 protein: CASSVSVAGNSQETQYF; CDR3 DNA: TGTGCCAGCAGCGTTAGTGTAGCGGGGAATTCCCAAGAGACCCAGTACTTC
J gene: TRBJ2-2; D gene: NA; CDR3 length: 14; clone size: once; V gene: TRBV7-2; CDR3 protein: CASTEQRNTGELFF; CDR3 DNA: TGTGCCAGCACCGAACAGAGGAACACCGGGGAGCTGTTTTTT
J gene: TRBJ1-2; D gene: NA; CDR3 length: 14; clone size: NA; V gene: TRBV15; CDR3 protein: CATSRDEGVYGYTF; CDR3 DNA: TGTGCCACCAGCAGAGACGAGGGGGTCTATGGCTACACCTTC
J gene: TRBJ1-4; D gene: NA; CDR3 length: 14; clone size: NA; V gene: TRBV18; CDR3 protein: CACSVQGSREKLFF; CDR3 DNA: TGTGCCTGCTCAGTACAGGGTTCGCGAGAAAAACTGTTTTTT
J gene: TRBJ1-1; D gene: NA; CDR3 length: 14; clone size: NA; V gene: TRBV5-4; CDR3 protein: CASSLGGGQSEAFF; CDR3 DNA: TGTGCCAGCAGCTTGGGCGGGGGGCAATCTGAAGCTTTCTTT
J gene: TRBJ1-5; D gene: TRBD1; CDR3 length: 14; clone size: NA; V gene: TRBV27; CDR3 protein: CASSLRQGFMPQHF; CDR3 DNA: TGTGCCAGCAGTCTACGACAGGGATTCATGCCCCAGCATTTT
J gene: TRBJ2-7; D gene: TRBD1; CDR3 length: 16; clone size: NA; V gene: TRBV5-1; CDR3 protein: CASSLFSGTGSREQYF; CDR3 DNA: TGCGCCAGCAGCTTGTTTTCTGGGACAGGCTCTAGGGAGCAGTACTTC
J gene: TRBJ2-7; D gene: TRBD2; CDR3 length: 15; clone size: few; V gene: TRBV30; CDR3 protein: CAWSILAGGSYEQYF; CDR3 DNA: TGTGCCTGGAGTATTCTAGCGGGAGGGTCCTACGAGCAGTACTTC
J gene: TRBJ1-4; D gene: NA; CDR3 length: 15; clone size: few; V gene: TRBV4-3; CDR3 protein: CASSQGRTENEKLFF; CDR3 DNA: TGCGCCAGCAGCCAAGGGCGGACAGAGAATGAAAAACTGTTTTTT
J gene: TRBJ2-3; D gene: TRBD1; CDR3 length: 15; clone size: NA; V gene: TRBV27; CDR3 protein: CASSPGQGRTDTQYF; CDR3 DNA: TGTGCCAGCAGTCCCGGACAGGGGAGAACAGATACGCAGTATTTT
J gene: TRBJ2-7; D gene: TRBD2; CDR3 length: 13; clone size: NA; V gene: TRBV30; CDR3 protein: CAWSDGRADEQYF; CDR3 DNA: TGTGCCTGGAGTGACGGGAGGGCGGACGAGCAGTACTTC
J gene: TRBJ2-1; D gene: TRBD2; CDR3 length: 15; clone size: few; V gene: TRBV2; CDR3 protein: CASSGLADTYNEQFF; CDR3 DNA: TGTGCCAGCAGTGGACTAGCTGATACCTACAATGAGCAGTTCTTC